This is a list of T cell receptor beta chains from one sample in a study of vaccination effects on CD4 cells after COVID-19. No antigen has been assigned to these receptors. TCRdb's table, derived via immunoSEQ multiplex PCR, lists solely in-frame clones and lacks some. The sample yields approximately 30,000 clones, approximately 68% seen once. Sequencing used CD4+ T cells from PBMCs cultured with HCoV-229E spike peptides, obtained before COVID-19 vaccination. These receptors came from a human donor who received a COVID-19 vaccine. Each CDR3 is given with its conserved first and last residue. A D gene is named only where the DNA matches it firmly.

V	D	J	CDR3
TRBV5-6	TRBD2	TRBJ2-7	CASSLGLSASSGRADEQYF
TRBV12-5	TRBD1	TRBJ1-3	CASGLGRGQTRSGNTIYF
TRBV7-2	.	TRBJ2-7	CASSPGSGSSYEQYF
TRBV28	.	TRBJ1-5	CAGGTLSWQPQHF
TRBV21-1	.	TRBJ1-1	CASSPRRRLGTEAFF
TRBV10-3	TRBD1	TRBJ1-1	CAISERTGIVNTEAFF
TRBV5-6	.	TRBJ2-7	CASRPGIRSSYEQYF
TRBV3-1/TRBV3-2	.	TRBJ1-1	CASSQAVNTEAFF
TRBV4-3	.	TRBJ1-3	CASSQDPGAPAGNTIYF
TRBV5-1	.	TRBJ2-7	CASSPLAGIKSYEQYF
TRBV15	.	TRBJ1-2	CATSRDEGAYTF
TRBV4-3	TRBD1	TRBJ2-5	CASSQGTGWPGSETQYF
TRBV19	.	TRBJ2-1	CASTPRWGENNEQFF
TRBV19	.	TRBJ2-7	CASSSRYEQYF
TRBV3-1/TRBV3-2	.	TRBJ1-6	CASRNANSPLHF
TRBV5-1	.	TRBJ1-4	CASSLIGNEKLFF
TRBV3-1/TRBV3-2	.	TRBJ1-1	CASRGQFDRNTEAFF
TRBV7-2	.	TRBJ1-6	CASSFSQISPLHF
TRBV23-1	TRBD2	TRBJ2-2	CASSQSQRGGEAGELFF
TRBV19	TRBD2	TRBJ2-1	CASSRTSGAYNEQFF
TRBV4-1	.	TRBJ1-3	CASSRLRLEGNTIYF
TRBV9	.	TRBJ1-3	CASSVGDGNTIYF
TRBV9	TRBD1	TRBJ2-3	CASSAFGRDSGKDTQYF
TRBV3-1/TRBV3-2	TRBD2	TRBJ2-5	CASSQVGAGLGETQYF
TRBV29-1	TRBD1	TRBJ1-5	CSALDRGSNQPQHF
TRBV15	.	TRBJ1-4	CATSRRGGPNEKLFF
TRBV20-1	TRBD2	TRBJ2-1	CSASMAGGYNEQFF
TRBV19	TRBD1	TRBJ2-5	CASSMGQARGTQYF
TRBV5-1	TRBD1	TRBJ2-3	CASSLSGQGGTDTQYF
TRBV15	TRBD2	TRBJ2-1	CATSRDPSGGYNEQFF
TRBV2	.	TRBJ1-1	CASTHYVRTEAFF
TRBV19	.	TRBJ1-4	CASSTSGMGEKLFF
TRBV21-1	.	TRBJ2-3	CASSNCRDRGRVTQYF
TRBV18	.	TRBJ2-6	CASSPGLYSGANVLTF
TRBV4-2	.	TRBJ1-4	CASSQDKGVREKLFF
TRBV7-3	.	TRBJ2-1	CASSSDRAVYNEQFF
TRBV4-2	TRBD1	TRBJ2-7	CASSQDLGTGVYEQYF
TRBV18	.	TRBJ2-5	CASSPGGTQYF
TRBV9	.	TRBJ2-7	CASSSDSYYEQYF
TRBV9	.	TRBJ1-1	CASSANKVSEAFF
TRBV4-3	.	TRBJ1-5	CASSQEGRYHYSNQPQHF